Detailed here is one T cell receptor beta chain. What it recognizes is unknown. This specimen belongs to a study of shared clonotypes between healthy human individuals. For the study at large: Donors were a couple of women and three men aged 18 to 49. Each donor's CD8 memory used one plate, CD8 naive two, each CD4 subset three.

Study observations and caveats: The study generally estimated greater richness for naive than memory subsets.

Measured with immunoSEQ multiplex PCR; TCRdb has only the in-frame clones, and not every one. This repertoire shows more than 2 million clones, roughly 95% found once; its top ten account for approximately 0.13%. Subsets obtained from CD4+ cells comprised CD45RA+ naive and CD45RA-negative memory cells. Trimming took 2 bases from V and 5 from J, leaving 15 bases between them. There are 15 residues in the CDR3. Germline V gene data show CDR1 as SGHDN and CDR2 as FVKESK. The chain joins TRBV14 to TRBJ2-5; D is ambiguous. The receptor's source is a man aged 18 to 29 in good health. Sequencing input: naive CD4+ T cells sorted from blood. As for subset: CD45RA+ positively selected. CDR3 bases: TGTGCCAGCAGCCAAAGACGGCGAGCTTGGGAGACCCAGTACTTC. This gives the protein CASSQRRRAWETQYF.